A selection of T cell receptor beta chains follows, all from one sample in a study of blood T cells in healthy people across ages. TCRdb fed the 5' RACE reads into MiXCR, producing one record per CDR3 protein. The top ten clones hold approximately 13% of a sample with 650,000 or so distinct CDR3 sequences, around 50% of them seen once. The sample comprised blood. The source of these receptors is a woman older than 75 in good health. Both conserved end residues are part of each CDR3. A D gene is named only where the DNA matches it firmly. Clone size is stated in some rows and not others, as once, few, many or a class when expanded.

j_call d_call clone_size v_call cdr3_nt cdr3_aa
TRBJ2-1 NA NA TRBV4-1 TGCGCCAGCAGCGCTACGACACGGGCGCACTCCTACAATGAGCAGTTCTTC CASSATTRAHSYNEQFF
TRBJ2-3 TRBD1 many TRBV2 TGTGCCAGCAGTGGCGGACAGGGAGAAATCGCAGATACGCAGTATTTT CASSGGQGEIADTQYF
TRBJ2-1 TRBD1 NA TRBV29-1 TGCAGCGTTCGAAACAGGGGAAGATCCTACAATGAGCAGTTCTTC CSVRNRGRSYNEQFF
TRBJ1-5 NA many TRBV3-1 TGTGCCAGCAGCCTTTCCGGTTGGAATCAGCCCCAGCATTTT CASSLSGWNQPQHF
TRBJ2-1 NA NA TRBV5-5 TGTGCCAGCAGCTCGAGTTGGGAGCAGTTCTTC CASSSSWEQFF
TRBJ1-5 NA NA TRBV12-3/TRBV12-4 TGTGCCAGCCAAGTAGGGGTTCAGCCCCAGCATTTT CASQVGVQPQHF
TRBJ2-3 TRBD2 many TRBV2 TGTGCCAGCAGTCTAGCGGGAGTACCAGATACGCAGTATTTT CASSLAGVPDTQYF
TRBJ2-3 TRBD1 many TRBV10-3 TGTGCCATCTTAGACAGGGACACTGTAACAGATACGCAGTATTTT CAILDRDTVTDTQYF
TRBJ1-6 TRBD1 NA TRBV10-3 TGTGCCATCAGTCAACAGGGGACATCCTATAATTCACCCCTCCACTTT CAISQQGTSYNSPLHF
TRBJ1-4 NA many TRBV27 TGTGCCAGCAATGATCGGGGCCCTAATGAAAAACTGTTTTTT CASNDRGPNEKLFF
TRBJ2-3 TRBD2 many TRBV15 TGTGCCACCGCTAGAGGGGCTAGCGGATCCACAGATACGCAGTATTTT CATARGASGSTDTQYF
TRBJ2-3 NA NA TRBV7-6 TGTGCCAGCAGCGCCGGGCCCGAATCAGATACGCAGTATTTT CASSAGPESDTQYF
TRBJ2-1 TRBD2 many TRBV2 TGTGCCAGCAGGGGGGGTCGGACTAGCGGAAATGAGCAGTTCTTC CASRGGRTSGNEQFF
TRBJ2-1 TRBD2 many TRBV6-1 TGTGCCAGCAGTGTCCGGGACTACCTTCTCAATGAGCAGTTCTTC CASSVRDYLLNEQFF
TRBJ2-5 NA NA TRBV2 TGTGCCAGCTACCCTGCGTGGACCGACGATGAGCAGTACTTC CASYPAWTDDEQYF
TRBJ2-1 NA NA TRBV5-6 TGTGCCAGCAACCTCGGGAACTCCTACAATGAGCAGTTCTTC CASNLGNSYNEQFF
TRBJ2-7 NA NA TRBV29-1 TGCAGCGCTCTCCATCCCGCCTCCTACGAGCAGTACTTC CSALHPASYEQYF
TRBJ2-1 NA NA TRBV29-1 TGCAGCGGACGGACAGCCGACAATGAGCAGTTCTTC CSGRTADNEQFF
TRBJ2-3 NA many TRBV11-3 TGTGCCAGCAGCGCAATCGCTACCGCAGATACGCAGTATTTT CASSAIATADTQYF
TRBJ2-7 NA once TRBV9 TGTGCCAGCAGCCCGCCGACAAGATACTACGAGCAGTACTTC CASSPPTRYYEQYF
TRBJ2-7 NA NA TRBV12-3/TRBV12-4 TGTGCCAGCAGTTTTTCAGGGACGGTCGAGCAGTACTTC CASSFSGTVEQYF
TRBJ1-1 NA NA TRBV7-9 TGTGCCAGCAGTTTAATCGGGGAGGGAGAGGCTTTCTTT CASSLIGEGEAFF
TRBJ1-1 TRBD1 NA TRBV7-3 TGTGCCAGCAGCTTATTCGAGGCAGGGGGTAACACTGAAGCTTTCTTT CASSLFEAGGNTEAFF
TRBJ2-1 NA NA TRBV11-2 TGTGCCAGCAGCTGGGCCGTTGGAGTCAATGAGCAGTTCTTC CASSWAVGVNEQFF
TRBJ1-6 NA NA TRBV27 TGTGCCAGCAGTTCGGGGGCAGGGAATTCACCCCTCCACTTT CASSSGAGNSPLHF
TRBJ1-5 NA few TRBV15 TGTGCCACCAGCAGAATGGGTTCTCAGCCCCAGCATTTT CATSRMGSQPQHF
TRBJ1-2 NA NA TRBV7-6 TGTGCCAGCAGCCTTAATGCCGGATATGGCTACACCTTC CASSLNAGYGYTF
TRBJ2-3 NA many TRBV12-3/TRBV12-4 TGTGCCAGCAGTTTTGCAGGGGGCACAGATACGCAGTATTTT CASSFAGGTDTQYF
TRBJ1-5 TRBD1 NA TRBV10-3 TGTGCCACCCGGGACAGGGAGGGGCAGCCCCAGCATTTT CATRDREGQPQHF